The present TCR beta chain was sequenced within a study of blood T cell repertoires in COVID-19. Study overall: The samples span acute and convalescent COVID-19 from the United States, Italy and Spain. PBMCs, B-cell-depleted T cells, or T cells were the source of the cDNA or gDNA that made up the material.

The V end was cut by 1 base, the J end by 0 bases, with 7 bases between. This CDR3 comprises 16 residues. Germline V gene sequence: CDR1 SGHTA, CDR2 FQGNSA. As originally analysed: Quantification of nucleated cells was approximated via reference gene primer amplification. Generated by immunoSEQ multiplex PCR, the TCRdb table keeps only in-frame clones and is missing some. For V, J and clone size, that table is used; D and trimming come from the DNA. Here the sample spans some 190,000 clones, 76% being singletons. The chain uses TRBV7-2 and TRBJ2-6; D gene ambiguous. This receptor was obtained from a woman between 45 and 60 years old with active or convalescent COVID-19. Sequencing was carried out using peripheral blood. Here the CDR3 reads CASSLGSSSGANVLTF. DNA for the CDR3: TGTGCCAGCAGCTTAGGTTCTTCCTCTGGGGCCAACGTCCTGACTTTC.